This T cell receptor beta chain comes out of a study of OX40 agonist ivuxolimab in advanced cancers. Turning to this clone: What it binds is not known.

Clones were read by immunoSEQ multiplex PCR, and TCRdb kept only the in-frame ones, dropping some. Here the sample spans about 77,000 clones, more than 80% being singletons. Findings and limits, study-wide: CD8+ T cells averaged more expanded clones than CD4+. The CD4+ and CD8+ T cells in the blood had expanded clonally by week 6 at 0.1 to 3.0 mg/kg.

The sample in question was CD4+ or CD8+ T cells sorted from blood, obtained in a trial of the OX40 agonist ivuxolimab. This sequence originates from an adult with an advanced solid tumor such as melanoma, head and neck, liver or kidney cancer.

CDR3 DNA: TGTGCCAGCACCATTGGCGGGAGGAGGGACGAGCAGTACTTC. It yields the protein CASTIGGRRDEQYF. This chain links TRBV4-2 with TRBJ2-7, with 8 bases that match TRBD2. Germline assignment: CDR1 LGHNA and CDR2 YNFKEQ. Trimming at V came to 7 bases and at J to 5 bases, leaving 10 bases not matched to a gene. CDR3 length: 14 residues.